The 24 T cell receptor beta chains listed next were all sequenced from one sample in a study of T cell responses to AZD1222 COVID-19 vaccine (dated by TCRdb to about 2021). The time point label on this specimen signifies: baseline before first vaccination. Read against the paper, the sample's treatment or condition label means: meningococcal conjugate vaccine given as trial control. Library preparation used the immunoSEQ multiplex PCR assay. As stored in TCRdb, this immuneACCESS dataset retains in-frame rearrangements with V and J assigned. A fraction of the clones does not appear; measured against another copy, unresolved V genes explain less than half of the discrepancy, and the remainder lacks a known reason. This sample has fewer than 55,000 clones in its table, and 65% to 80% of those were observed once. The ten largest clonotypes hold 20% of the sample. The sample was peripheral blood, taken on day 0 of MenACWY control vaccination. These receptors all come from an adult in good health.

This clone was observed a single time. This sequence joins TRBV19 and TRBJ2-5; D call uncertain. This CDR3 contains 14 residues. Per germline, CDR1 LNHDA and CDR2 SQIVND (reference sequence). V was cut by 0 bases and J by 5 bases, with 10 bases left in between. The CDR3 nucleotides read TGTGCCAGTAGTATAGATACCGGGTCGGAGACCCAGTACTTC. It specifies CASSIDTGSETQYF. The full variable domain, its missing parts supplied by reference TRBV19 and TRBJ2-5, is DGGITQSPKYLFRKEGQNVTLSCEQNLNHDAMYWYRQDPGQGLRLIYYSQIVNDFQKGDIAEGYSVSREKKESFPLTVTSAQKNPTAFYLCASSIDTGSETQYFGPGTRLLVL.

The chain recombines TRBV3-1 (or the pseudogene TRBV3-2) with TRBJ1-1; tentative D call: TRBD1 (5 bases). CDR3 length equals 13 residues. Trimming took 1 base from V and 8 from J, leaving 11 bases between them. The germline gives CDR1 LGHDT, CDR2 YNNKEL (reference sequence). CDR3 amino acids: CASSQAGYREAFF. The CDR3 DNA reads TGTGCCAGCAGCCAAGCAGGGTACCGAGAAGCTTTCTTT.

The rearrangement joins TRBV5-5 to TRBJ2-4, with 9 bases that match TRBD1. Unmatched junction bases numbered 8, after V lost 4 bases and J lost 0 bases. CDR1 is SGHKS, CDR2 YYEKEE, per germline (reference sequence). The CDR3 has 17 amino acids. CDR3 nucleotides: TGTGCCAGCAGCGCGGGACAGGGAAACATAGCCAAAAACATTCAGTACTTC. Its translation: CASSAGQGNIAKNIQYF.

This clone has a count of ten or more. This chain connects TRBV5-1 to TRBJ2-7; 8 positions match TRBD1. The CDR3 is made up of 15 amino acids. V lost 4 bases and J lost 0; bases outside the gene matches: 6. Germline V lookup: CDR1 SGHRS, CDR2 YFSETQ. The CDR3 region has the DNA TGCGCCAGCAGCGCGGACAGGGCCTTCTCCTACGAGCAGTACTTC. It yields the protein CASSADRAFSYEQYF.

The chain recombines TRBV19 with TRBJ1-3; D ambiguous. This CDR3 has 14 residues. Trimming pared 3 bases from V and 0 bases from J, leaving 6 bases between. Germline CDR1 and CDR2: LNHDA and SQIVND (reference sequence). This CDR3 is CASSIGPSGNTIYF. The CDR3 DNA follows: TGTGCCAGTAGTATCGGCCCCTCTGGAAACACCATATATTTT.

CDR3 amino acids: CASRDDREYGSNQPQHF. DNA of the CDR3: TGTGCCAGCAGAGATGACAGGGAGTACGGAAGCAATCAGCCCCAGCATTTT. V and J are TRBV2 and TRBJ1-5; 7 nucleotides match TRBD1. V gave up 6 bases and J gave up 1 base; unmatched junction bases: 12. The CDR3 contains 17 residues. Germline V lookup: CDR1 SNHLY, CDR2 FYNNEI. Filled out from reference TRBV2 and TRBJ1-5, the complete variable domain reads EPEVTQTPSHQVTQMGQEVILRCVPISNHLYFYWYRQILGQKVEFLVSFYNNEISEKSEIFDDQFSVERPDGSNFTLKIRSTKLEDSAMYFCASRDDREYGSNQPQHFGDGTRLSIL.

V gene TRBV19 combines with J gene TRBJ1-1, with a tentative D call TRBD1 (6 bases). CDR3 length: 13 residues. The germline V gene encodes CDR1 LNHDA and CDR2 SQIVND (reference sequence). Trimming left V 5 bases short and J 7 bases short, with 14 bases between. CDR3 sequence reads: CASSEGVGSEAFF. The CDR3 DNA sequence: TGTGCCAGTAGTGAGGGGGTGGGGAGTGAAGCTTTCTTT.

This chain joins TRBV5-4 and TRBJ1-6; the match to TRBD1 covers 9 bases. The V segment lost 4 bases and the J segment 7 bases; nucleotides outside the gene matches: 6. The germline V gene encodes CDR1 SGHNT and CDR2 YYREEE (reference sequence). The CDR3 loop spans 15 amino acids. The CDR3 nucleotides read TGTGCCAGCAGCCGCGGCGGGACAGGGAATTCACCCCTCCACTTT. Translating gives CASSRGGTGNSPLHF.

This chain links TRBV30 with TRBJ2-7; 10 bases map to TRBD1. V shed 5 bases and J 6 bases; nucleotides not matched to a gene: 22. The CDR3 is 18 residues long. Germline CDR1 GTSNPN, CDR2 SVGIG (reference sequence). The chain's CDR3 is CAWRHPGGGGQGRREQYF. CDR3 bases: TGTGCCTGGCGCCATCCGGGGGGCGGGGGACAGGGGAGGCGCGAGCAGTACTTC.

The chain recombines TRBV11-3 with TRBJ2-1, with 11 bases lining up with TRBD2. Germline assignment: CDR1 SGHNT and CDR2 YENEEA. J gave up 6 bases and V 4 bases, and 5 bases lay outside the gene matches. CDR3 length: 15 residues. CDR3 bases: TGTGCCAGCAGCTACCGACTAGCGGGACTCAATGAGCAGTTCTTC. It is translated as CASSYRLAGLNEQFF.

The DNA for the CDR3 is TGCGCCAGCAGCCAAGGACTAGTAAGAGAGACCCAGTACTTC. Its protein product is CASSQGLVRETQYF. The genes are TRBV4-1 and TRBJ2-5; perhaps TRBD2 as D (6 bases). Germline V CDR1 and CDR2: MGHRA, YSYEKL. V lost 1 base to trimming and J lost 4 bases, with 10 bases between them. The CDR3 has 14 amino acids.

The rearrangement joins TRBV7-8 to TRBJ1-5; 7 bases match TRBD1. The junction had 15 bases not matched to a gene; V was cut back by 5 bases and J by 8 bases. The CDR3 contains 16 residues. The V gene's germline CDR1 is SGHVS and CDR2 FQNEAQ. The CDR3 region has the DNA TGTGCCAGCAGCCCATGGGACAGTAATCCTAGCGAGCCCCAGCATTTT. Amino acids: CASSPWDSNPSEPQHF.

V gene TRBV30 combines with J gene TRBJ2-5; 9 bases match TRBD1. The germline CDR1 and CDR2 sequences are GTSNPN and SVGIG (reference sequence). The V gene end was trimmed by 5 bases and the J gene end by 2 bases; junction bases not matched to a gene: 6. The CDR3 loop spans 14 amino acids. The CDR3: CAWYTGGLQETQYF. The CDR3 nucleotides read TGTGCCTGGTATACAGGGGGCTTACAAGAGACCCAGTACTTC.

The chain has TRBV29-1 and TRBJ1-2; no firm D call. V dropped 7 bases and J dropped 0 bases, with 15 bases sitting between them. The CDR3 contains 14 residues. CDR1 is SQVTM and CDR2 is ANQGSEA in the germline V gene. As DNA, the CDR3 is TGCAGCGCCATAATCGGCCAGACTAACTATGGCTACACCTTC. Translated, it gives CSAIIGQTNYGYTF.

The V and J genes are TRBV7-8 and TRBJ1-6; a weak D match, TRBD1 (5 bases). This CDR3 has 16 amino acids. Trimming removed 7 bases at V and 0 bases at J, with 13 bases between. Germline V gene sequence: CDR1 SGHVS, CDR2 FQNEAQ. The CDR3 loop reads CASMTARSSYNSPLHF. The DNA for the CDR3 is TGTGCCAGCATGACAGCCCGAAGCTCCTATAATTCACCCCTCCACTTT.

The chain is built from TRBV12-5 and TRBJ2-1; weak D call: TRBD1 (5 bases). CDR1 is LGHNT and CDR2 is FRNRAP in the germline V gene. V dropped 8 bases and J dropped 0 bases, with 11 bases sitting between them. The CDR3 totals 14 residues. The CDR3 nucleotides are TGTGCTAGTCAAGGGGCCCTCTCCTACAATGAGCAGTTCTTC. Translation: CASQGALSYNEQFF.

The chain links TRBV12-2 to TRBJ1-2. TRBV12-2 is classified as a pseudogene. This CDR3 spans 16 amino acids. The CDR3 region is CASRPTRAPLMNGYTF. The DNA of the CDR3 is TGTGCAAGTCGCCCGACTCGGGCTCCTTTGATGAATGGCTACACCTTC.

The V call is TRBV27, the J call TRBJ1-1, with a possible D match to TRBD1 (5 bases). Germline CDR1 and CDR2: MNHEY and SMNVEV (reference sequence). There are 12 residues in the CDR3. V gave up 6 bases and J gave up 1 base, with 6 bases separating them. The CDR3 protein is CASRTGNTEAFF. CDR3 coding DNA: TGTGCCAGCAGAACAGGGAACACTGAAGCTTTCTTT.

The chain is built from TRBV24-1 and TRBJ1-2; D unclear. From germline, CDR1 is KGHDR and CDR2 SFDVKD. CDR3 length: 15 residues. Between the trimmed V and J ends, which lost 4 bases and 3 bases, there was a span of 14 bases. CDR3 sequence: CATSDGVGEDYGYTF. The DNA for the CDR3 is TGTGCCACCAGTGACGGGGTCGGGGAAGACTATGGCTACACCTTC.

The CDR3 loop reads CASSPAGHSNQPQHF. As DNA, the CDR3 is TGCGCCAGCAGCCCAGCAGGCCATAGCAATCAGCCCCAGCATTTT. This chain connects TRBV5-1 to TRBJ1-5; no clear D. V lost 4 bases to trimming and J lost 0 bases, with 11 bases between them. The CDR3 sequence is 15 residues long. CDR1 is SGHRS, CDR2 YFSETQ, per germline.

The chain uses TRBV19 and TRBJ1-1, with D unclear. Looked up from germline, CDR1 is LNHDA and CDR2 is SQIVND (reference sequence). CDR3 length equals 14 residues. V lost 1 base and J 1 base, leaving 7 bases between the germline ends. The CDR3 sequence is CASSIGTGNTEAFF. The CDR3 DNA is TGTGCCAGTAGTATAGGGACGGGGAACACTGAAGCTTTCTTT.

The chain employs TRBV5-5 and TRBJ1-1; D not resolved. The germline CDR1 and CDR2 sequences are SGHKS and YYEKEE (reference sequence). V was cut by 4 bases and J by 1 base, with 23 bases left in between. CDR3 size: 18 residues. The CDR3 DNA reads TGTGCCAGCAGCCCCTCGCTAGGGTTACCCTTTGGGAACACTGAAGCTTTCTTT. Protein product: CASSPSLGLPFGNTEAFF.

The V call is TRBV13, the J call TRBJ1-3; no clear D gene. The CDR3 has 14 amino acids. V was clipped by 5 bases and J by 7 bases, with 15 bases between them. Germline V lookup: CDR1 PRHDT, CDR2 FYEKMQ (reference sequence). For the CDR3, the DNA is TGTGCCAGCAGCAGAGGACCCACGGCGAACACCATATATTTT. It specifies CASSRGPTANTIYF.

This clone has a single count. The chain couples TRBV5-1 to TRBJ2-7; 10 bases fit TRBD2. V lost 0 bases and J lost 5; bases outside the gene matches: 8. Germline assignment: CDR1 SGHRS and CDR2 YFSETQ. The CDR3 runs to 16 residues. The chain's CDR3 is CASSLAASGRTNEQYF. CDR3 nucleotides: TGCGCCAGCAGCTTGGCGGCTAGCGGGAGAACGAACGAGCAGTACTTC.